The T cell receptor beta chain described here comes from a study of cytomegalovirus exposure and HLA in healthy donors. Study findings and constraints: It was 164 TCR beta chains that were listed as cytomegalovirus-associated.

This CDR3 is built from 14 residues. CDR1 is MNHEY and CDR2 is SMNVEV in the germline V gene (reference sequence). Trimming pared 2 bases from V and 3 bases from J, leaving 10 bases between. 13 Jbeta primers and 60 Vbeta primers were used for the PCR. TCRdb's table, derived via immunoSEQ multiplex PCR, lists solely in-frame clones and lacks some. This sample's clone table lists about 67,000 clones. Points on this clone: What it binds is not known.

The chain joins TRBV27 to TRBJ1-2, with D perhaps matching TRBD1 (5 bases). The sequenced sample was PBMCs. This TCR was recovered from a boy aged 5-17 years in good health and CMV-seronegative. Here the CDR3 reads CASSLIQGDYGYTF. In nucleotides, the CDR3 is TGTGCCAGCAGTTTAATCCAAGGGGACTATGGCTACACCTTC.